This entry features one T cell receptor (beta chain) sequence. In its sample, this clonotype was seen many times. This receptor's antigen is unknown. No base-level quality is on record; no much larger clone is a single base apart. The TCR beta CDR3 regions were amplified from RNA transcripts. The TCR CDR3 was subjected to a first round of RT-PCR using the HTBI primer set and the Qiagen OneStep RT-PCR kit. The libraries were constructed in a second round of multiplex PCR and then size-selected and purified. Sequencing of the libraries was done on an Illumina HiSeq2000 using paired-end 100 bp reads. As for how the authors treated the data: Raw data were processed with SOAPnuke, discarding reads with adapters, uncalled bases, mean Phred below 15, or no exact constant-primer or identifier match. COPE v1.2.5 was used to merge high-quality paired reads, and clonotypes were defined as unique nucleotide sequences. MiTCR v1.1 was used to align the clonotypes against IMGT TRBV, TRBD and TRBJ reference segments. The analysis included only V-J combinations with a frequency above 0.0001, which together covered around 99% of the repertoires. The TCS score was defined as the ratio of F50 (clonal expansion) to E x V (chaos), calculated using BLOSUM62-based TCRdist between CDR3 peptides within each V-J. Welch's t-statistics and random forest reduced fewer than 550 V-J features to 13, which were used in a naive Bayes classifier (R e1071). The similarity between thyroid and blood repertoires was quantified using the Morisita-Horn index. TCRdb applied fastp at Q25 and MiXCR to the public reads, then kept only in-frame beta chains. When rows share a CDR3 protein, they turn into one entry using the most common DNA and genes. TCRdb's processing, not the authors', yielded these V and J calls. In all, the sample holds about 660,000 distinct CDR3 sequences, and about 45% of those were seen once. The top ten clones comprise about 7% of the sample.

This entry comes from a study of T cells in Graves' hyperthyroidism and ophthalmopathy (dated by TCRdb to between 2017 and 2020). Regarding the research as a whole: To identify TCR V-J signatures that set the groups apart, the researchers used a discovery cohort of about a hundred patients, made up of around 42 with Graves' ophthalmopathy and some 58 with stable Graves' hyperthyroidism. Thyroid tissue and blood T-cell repertoires from six Graves' hyperthyroidism patients were also compared in the study. Whether ophthalmopathy could be predicted prospectively was tested in an independent validation cohort made up of 18 to 20 hyperthyroidism patients plus 17 patients who later progressed to ophthalmopathy. The paper describes TCR Vbeta CDR3 sequencing of around 140 peripheral blood samples, made up of some 40 ophthalmopathy patients, roughly 75 hyperthyroidism patients and roughly 17 progressor patients. After blood sampling, hyperthyroidism patients were treated with methimazole at a starting dose of 30 mg daily, and ophthalmopathy patients were treated with high-dose intravenous methylprednisolone. The approximately 90 discovery patients were divided at random into training and test sets in a 7:3 ratio.

Patients with uncontrolled infections, other autoimmune diseases, pregnancy or lactation were excluded. Diagnoses were based on clinical symptoms, serum thyroxine and TRAb, thyroid ultrasound and orbital computed tomography. Trizol reagent was used to extract total RNA, and RNA quality was then checked on an Agilent 2100 Bioanalyzer. On the study overall, not on this receptor specifically: Most expanded thyroid clonotypes (frequency above 0.001) were also found in blood, which suggests that blood repertoires may mirror thyroid immune responses. A 13 V-J signature model separated ophthalmopathy from stable hyperthyroidism, with approximately 86% sensitivity and approximately 81% specificity in cross-validation and 80%/75% in testing. Sample size was not statistically predetermined, and blinding of investigators to group allocation was not performed. In validation, the model predicted progression to ophthalmopathy a median of about 6 months before onset, with approximately 68% sensitivity and about 72% specificity.

The receptor was isolated from an adult man with Graves' disease, either hyperthyroidism or ophthalmopathy (not recorded which). Sequenced sample: peripheral blood or thyroid tissue (not recorded which).

At the DNA level, the sequence is TGCAGCGTTGAAAGGGGACGAACGGGTGGAGAGACCCAGTACTTC. It translates to CSVERGRTGGETQYF. This chain joins TRBV29-1 to TRBJ2-5; the D match is possibly TRBD1 or TRBD2, with 5 bases aligned in each. From its cysteine to its phenylalanine, the CDR3 spans 15 amino acids. Kept here is only the CDR3 DNA, which spans 45 bases and is read in frame from base 1. At the junction V is shortened by 2 bases and J by 4 bases, with 17 bases in between. CDR1 and CDR2 (SQVTM, ANQGSEA) derive from the germline V gene. Full variable domain (CDR3 extended with the reference TRBV29-1 and TRBJ2-5 proteins): SAVISQKPSRDICQRGTSLTIQCQVDSQVTMMFWYRQQPGQSLTLIATANQGSEATYESGFVIDKFPISRPNLTFSTLTVSNMSPEDSSIYLCSVERGRTGGETQYFGPGTRLLVL.